The 28 T cell receptor beta chains presented below share a single source sample, sequenced in a study of control samples from healthy donors and cancer patients. Clones were read by immunoSEQ multiplex PCR, and TCRdb kept only the in-frame ones, dropping some. Of roughly 79,000 clones detected, roughly 84% appear once; the ten largest clones hold roughly 15%. The sample comprised blood. The receptor set was obtained from a man aged 45-65 years in good health.

V gene TRBV27 combines with J gene TRBJ1-4; TRBD1 might be the D (6 bases). The CDR3 is made up of 15 amino acids. Germline V gene sequence: CDR1 MNHEY, CDR2 SMNVEV (reference sequence). V lost 5 bases and J lost 8, with 18 bases in between. The CDR3 DNA reads TGTGCCAGCAGTACCACGGGGGCCAAGGGAGAAAAACTGTTTTTT. Translation gives CASSTTGAKGEKLFF.

The J gene is TRBJ2-7, the V gene TRBV10-3; D is unclear. Germline V CDR1 and CDR2: ENHRY, SYGVKD. The CDR3 is 11 residues long. The V end was cut by 6 bases, the J end by 3 bases, with 6 bases between. The CDR3 DNA reads TGTGCCATCAGAGAAGACTACGAGCAGTACTTC. Translating it yields CAIREDYEQYF.

The chain employs TRBV7-8 and TRBJ1-5, with D perhaps matching TRBD1 (6 bases). Trimming cost V 5 bases and J 4 bases, with 12 bases left between them. CDR1 is SGHVS, CDR2 FQNEAQ, per germline. The CDR3 spans 14 residues. CDR3 protein: CASSPGVGNQPQHF. In DNA form, the CDR3 reads TGTGCCAGCAGCCCAGGGGTTGGAAATCAGCCCCAGCATTTT.

The chain has TRBV27 and TRBJ2-4; D is unresolved. Looked up from germline, CDR1 is MNHEY and CDR2 is SMNVEV (reference sequence). CDR3 length equals 13 residues. Trimming stripped 2 bases from V and 9 bases from J, with 11 bases between. The CDR3 is CASSLNGDGIQYF. The CDR3 DNA reads TGTGCCAGCAGTTTAAATGGTGACGGCATTCAGTACTTC.

The V call is TRBV11-2, the J call TRBJ1-5, with D hard to call. Germline assignment: CDR1 SGHAT and CDR2 FQNNGV. Deletions cut 3 bases from V and 1 base from J, with 4 bases between. The CDR3 runs to 13 residues. The CDR3 here is CASSLDSNQPQHF. The CDR3 nucleotides are TGTGCCAGCAGCTTGGACAGCAATCAGCCCCAGCATTTT.

The chain joins TRBV2 to TRBJ1-1; 11 bases align to TRBD1. Germline loops: CDR1 SNHLY, CDR2 FYNNEI. This CDR3 contains 17 residues. The V gene end was trimmed by 6 bases and the J gene end by 4 bases; junction bases not matched to a gene: 13. The CDR3 nucleotides are TGTGCCAGCAGCGAACGGACAGGGGGCGCAGTGGGCACTGAAGCTTTCTTT. Its protein product is CASSERTGGAVGTEAFF. Full variable domain (missing parts from reference TRBV2 and TRBJ1-1): EPEVTQTPSHQVTQMGQEVILRCVPISNHLYFYWYRQILGQKVEFLVSFYNNEISEKSEIFDDQFSVERPDGSNFTLKIRSTKLEDSAMYFCASSERTGGAVGTEAFFGQGTRLTVV.

The V gene is TRBV5-1, the J gene TRBJ1-6, with TRBD1 matching 7 bases. The CDR3 length is 15 residues. Germline assignment: CDR1 SGHRS and CDR2 YFSETQ. The V segment lost 0 bases and the J segment 9 bases; nucleotides outside the gene matches: 6. The CDR3 coding sequence is TGCGCCAGCAGCTTGGGACAGGGAAGGGGTTCACCCCTCCACTTT. Its translation is CASSLGQGRGSPLHF.

The V gene is TRBV13, the J gene TRBJ2-1; the match to TRBD2 covers 11 bases. This CDR3 region has 16 residues. Germline assignment: CDR1 PRHDT and CDR2 FYEKMQ (reference sequence). V was clipped by 3 bases and J by 0 bases; unmatched bases: 1. CDR3 DNA: TGTGCCAGCAGCTTTACTAGCGGGGGCTCCTACAATGAGCAGTTCTTC. It encodes CASSFTSGGSYNEQFF.

The chain has TRBV27 and TRBJ1-6, with D unresolved. The V end was cut by 6 bases, the J end by 5 bases, with 8 bases between. The germline gives CDR1 MNHEY, CDR2 SMNVEV (reference sequence). This CDR3 is 13 amino acids long. The CDR3 reads CASRVHHNSPLHF. As DNA, the CDR3 is TGTGCCAGCAGGGTGCACCATAATTCACCCCTCCACTTT.

This clone was found a few times. This chain links TRBV19 with TRBJ2-7; D unclear. Trimming left V 3 bases short and J 0 bases short, with 12 bases between. The germline V gene has CDR1 LNHDA and CDR2 SQIVND (reference sequence). The CDR3 spans 15 residues. The CDR3 DNA reads as TGTGCCAGTAGTATGATCCCAGCTCCCTCCTACGAGCAGTACTTC. It codes for CASSMIPAPSYEQYF.

The J gene is TRBJ2-1, the V gene TRBV27, with 9 nucleotides matching TRBD2. The germline CDR1 and CDR2 sequences are MNHEY and SMNVEV (reference sequence). Trimming cost V 6 bases and J 6 bases; bases outside gene matches: 6. CDR3 length: 14 amino acids. The chain's CDR3 is CASSPGGRGNEQFF. DNA of the CDR3: TGTGCCAGCAGCCCGGGCGGGAGGGGCAATGAGCAGTTCTTC.

The chain couples TRBV6-2 or TRBV6-3 to TRBJ2-3, with TRBD1 as a possible D gene (6 bases). V was shortened by 4 bases and J by 8 bases, with 16 bases between the two germline ends. This CDR3 has 14 amino acids. Germline V gene lookup returns CDR1 MNHEY and CDR2 SVGEGT. CDR3 sequence reads: CASSSGQTLGTQYF. Here the CDR3 DNA reads TGTGCCAGCAGTTCCGGACAGACGTTGGGTACGCAGTATTTT.

V and J are TRBV7-2 and TRBJ1-5; D gene ambiguous. Trimming took off 3 bases at V and 0 bases at J, with 12 bases between the two ends. The CDR3 extends over 16 amino acids. Germline V lookup: CDR1 SGHTA, CDR2 FQGNSA. CDR3 in amino acids: CASSFIGGRSNQPQHF. Here the CDR3 DNA reads TGTGCCAGCAGCTTTATCGGAGGCCGTAGCAATCAGCCCCAGCATTTT.

The V gene is TRBV4-1, the J gene TRBJ1-3; the D is unclear. CDR1 is MGHRA and CDR2 is YSYEKL in the germline V gene. This CDR3 spans 20 amino acids. V was pared by 1 base and J by 3 bases, with 25 bases between. DNA of the CDR3: TGCGCCAGCAGCCAAGGAGGTGCAGCCAGGTCTGTGGCTGGTGGAAACACCATATATTTT. Protein product: CASSQGGAARSVAGGNTIYF.

This clone was detected only once. The genes are TRBV9 and TRBJ2-2; 7 nucleotides agree with TRBD1. The CDR3 runs to 13 residues. V gave up 7 bases and J gave up 4 bases; unmatched junction bases: 4. Germline loops: CDR1 SGDLS, CDR2 YYNGEE. CDR3 in amino acids: CASGNRGTGELFF. The CDR3, as DNA: TGTGCCAGCGGGAACAGGGGCACCGGGGAGCTGTTTTTT.

This clone was seen a single time. The chain combines TRBV6-1 with TRBJ1-5; TRBD1 matches 8 bases. Germline V lookup: CDR1 MNHNS, CDR2 SASEGT. V was pared by 3 bases and J by 2 bases, with 3 bases of the junction left unmatched. The CDR3 length is 15 residues. This chain's CDR3 is CASSDQGAGNQPQHF. DNA of the CDR3: TGTGCCAGCAGTGACCAGGGGGCTGGCAATCAGCCCCAGCATTTT.

This clone was found a few times. The V gene is TRBV19, the J gene TRBJ1-1; D is unclear. Germline-derived CDR1 and CDR2 are LNHDA and SQIVND (reference sequence). This CDR3 is 11 amino acids long. V lost 7 bases and J 11 bases, leaving 14 bases between the germline ends. CDR3 DNA: TGTGCCAGTACAGCGGTTAACCGGGCTTTCTTT. Translating it yields CASTAVNRAFF. Filled out from reference TRBV19 and TRBJ1-1, the complete variable domain reads DGGITQSPKYLFRKEGQNVTLSCEQNLNHDAMYWYRQDPGQGLRLIYYSQIVNDFQKGDIAEGYSVSREKKESFPLTVTSAQKNPTAFYLCASTAVNRAFFGQGTRLTVV.

This clone came up a few times. The chain is built from TRBV6-5 and TRBJ1-3, with D uncertain. CDR3 length: 15 residues. V dropped 6 bases and J dropped 0 bases, with 12 bases sitting between them. CDR1 is MNHEY and CDR2 is SVGAGI in the germline V gene. This chain's CDR3 is CASRNSYGSGNTIYF. CDR3 nucleotide sequence: TGTGCCAGCAGGAACAGCTATGGCTCTGGAAACACCATATATTTT.

The chain uses TRBV7-3 and TRBJ1-1, with TRBD1 matching over 7 bases. Germline values: CDR1 SGHTA, CDR2 FQGTGA. The CDR3 length is 13 residues. V gave up 6 bases and J gave up 5 bases; unmatched junction bases: 6. Here the CDR3 reads CASSNRQGTEAFF. CDR3 in DNA: TGTGCCAGCAGTAACCGACAGGGTACTGAAGCTTTCTTT.

This chain connects TRBV7-2 to TRBJ2-1, with TRBD2 matching over 14 bases. J was trimmed by 15 bases and V by 5 bases; bases with no gene match: 9. Germline CDR1 reads SGHTA; CDR2 reads FQGNSA. This CDR3 contains 14 residues. DNA for the CDR3: TGTGCCAGCAGCCCCGGGACTAGCGGGAGTAGGGTGTTCTTC. This gives the protein CASSPGTSGSRVFF.

The CDR3 here is CASSVTGGAFGQYF. The CDR3 DNA is TGTGCCAGCAGTGTGACAGGGGGCGCGTTTGGTCAGTATTTT. The gene calls are TRBV6-4 and TRBJ2-3; 10 nucleotides match TRBD1. The CDR3 sequence is 14 residues long. V dropped 4 bases and J dropped 12; count of bases not matched to a gene: 10. The V gene's germline CDR1 is MRHNA and CDR2 SNTAGT.

The chain is built from TRBV19 and TRBJ2-7; TRBD2 matches at 7 bases. Trimming cost V 5 bases and J 2 bases; bases outside gene matches: 6. Germline V gene sequence: CDR1 LNHDA, CDR2 SQIVND (reference sequence). This CDR3 spans 14 amino acids. The chain's CDR3 is CASSYSGLTYEQYF. The CDR3 region has the DNA TGTGCCAGTAGTTATAGCGGGCTTACCTACGAGCAGTACTTC.

The chain recombines TRBV6-5 with TRBJ1-2; D unclear. The CDR3 has 11 amino acids. Trimming removed 7 bases from V and 4 bases from J, with 7 bases in between. Germline assignment: CDR1 MNHEY and CDR2 SVGAGI. CDR3 region: CASMRTYGYTF. The CDR3 DNA is TGTGCCAGCATGAGGACCTATGGCTACACCTTC.

The rearrangement uses TRBV4-2 and TRBJ2-1, with D possibly TRBD1 on 5 matching bases. Trimming stripped 2 bases from V and 2 bases from J, with 16 bases between. The CDR3 extends over 17 amino acids. CDR1 is LGHNA and CDR2 is YNFKEQ in the germline V gene. The CDR3 region has the DNA TGTGCCAGCAGCCAATCCAGGGCAGAGGTCACCTACAATGAGCAGTTCTTC. Protein: CASSQSRAEVTYNEQFF.

The rearrangement uses TRBV9 and TRBJ2-4, with D possibly TRBD1 on 7 matching bases. The CDR3 spans 14 residues. Germline values: CDR1 SGDLS, CDR2 YYNGEE. Trimming shortened V by 0 bases and J by 8 bases, and 12 bases separated the two germline ends. The CDR3: CASSVDRGGDIQYF. CDR3 nucleotides: TGTGCCAGCAGCGTAGACAGGGGAGGTGACATTCAGTACTTC.

The V call is TRBV5-1, the J call TRBJ2-7, with D uncertain. Germline V gene lookup returns CDR1 SGHRS and CDR2 YFSETQ. There are 11 residues in the CDR3. V was shortened by 0 bases and J by 7 bases, with 5 bases between the two germline ends. The CDR3 is CASSLGREQYF. The CDR3 DNA is TGCGCCAGCAGCTTGGGCAGGGAGCAGTACTTC.

The V gene is TRBV9, the J gene TRBJ1-6, with 8 bases fitting TRBD1. Germline trimming cut 2 bases from V and 8 bases from J; bases unmatched to any gene: 6. Germline V CDR1 and CDR2: SGDLS, YYNGEE. CDR3 length: 15 amino acids. The DNA for the CDR3 is TGTGCCAGCAGCGTTCGGGGACAGGAGGATTCACCCCTCCACTTT. Its protein is CASSVRGQEDSPLHF.

The chain has TRBV5-4 and TRBJ1-2, with D maybe TRBD1 (6 bases). Germline CDR1 and CDR2: SGHNT and YYREEE (reference sequence). The V end was cut by 4 bases, the J end by 0 bases, with 10 bases between. The CDR3 extends over 14 amino acids. The CDR3 loop reads CASSRDKANYGYTF. In DNA form, the CDR3 reads TGTGCCAGCAGCCGGGACAAAGCTAACTATGGCTACACCTTC.